This T cell receptor beta chain appears in the sequencing data of a study of vaccination and CD4 T cells after COVID-19. The overall study: Overlapping spike pools from SARS-CoV-2 and HCoV-NL63, HCoV-OC43 and HCoV-229E served as culture stimuli.

Cultured CD4+ T cell DNA underwent sequencing with the Oncomine TCR Beta short-read assay. TCRdb recomputed calls from the PCR reads with MiXCR, one row per CDR3 protein. Here the sample spans some 10,000 distinct CDR3 sequences, approximately 57% being singletons. This clonotype occurred once. Its antigen is currently unknown. Trimming removed 8 bases at V and 0 bases at J, with 8 bases between. Germline CDR1 is MNHNS and CDR2 is SASEGT. CDR3 size: 13 residues. Documented treatment: approximately nine-day PBMC culture with coronavirus spike peptide pools or control peptides (ViraFEST assay). V is TRBV6-1 and J is TRBJ1-5; possibly TRBD1 for D (5 bases). The TCR sequence derives from a human donor who had recovered from COVID-19. The sequencing sample was made of CD4+ T cells from blood, cultured in vitro. The CDR3 loop reads CASRDYSNQPQHF. CDR3 in DNA: TGTGCCAGCCGGGACTATAGCAATCAGCCCCAGCATTTT.